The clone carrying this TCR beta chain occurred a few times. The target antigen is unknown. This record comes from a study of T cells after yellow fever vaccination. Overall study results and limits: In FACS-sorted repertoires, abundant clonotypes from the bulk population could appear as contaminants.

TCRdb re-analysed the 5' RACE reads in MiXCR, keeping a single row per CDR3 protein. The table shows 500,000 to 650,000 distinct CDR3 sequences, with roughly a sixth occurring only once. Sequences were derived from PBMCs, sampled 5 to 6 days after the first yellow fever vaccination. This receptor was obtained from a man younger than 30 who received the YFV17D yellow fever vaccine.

The CDR3 loop is CASSENRNGYTF. CDR3 DNA sequence: TGTGCCAGCAGCGAAAACAGGAATGGCTACACCTTC. The chain links TRBV9 to TRBJ1-2, with D possibly matching TRBD1 (5 bases). From germline, CDR1 is SGDLS and CDR2 YYNGEE. Trimming removed 3 bases at V and 6 bases at J, with 9 bases between. The CDR3 is made up of 12 amino acids.